This T cell receptor beta chain was observed in a study of vaccination effects on CD4 cells after COVID-19. For this clone: Its antigen is unidentified.

The data were produced by immunoSEQ multiplex PCR, yet TCRdb's version contains in-frame clones alone and is incomplete. The repertoire consists of tens of thousands of clones, with roughly 70% occurring once and the leading ten covering about 3.8%. This CDR3 spans 13 amino acids. Trimming pared 5 bases from V and 2 bases from J, leaving 9 bases between. Germline CDR1 and CDR2: MNHEY and SVGEGT. Findings of the study overall: Whether induced by infection or by vaccine, clones showed marked clonal contraction late after vaccination.

With approximately 9 days of culture completed, CD4+ T cells were isolated. Material: CD4+ T cells from PBMCs cultured without peptide, obtained before COVID-19 vaccination. The source of this sequence is a human donor who received a COVID-19 vaccine. The J gene is TRBJ1-2, the V gene TRBV6-2 or TRBV6-3; maybe TRBD1 (5 bases). The CDR3 DNA is TGTGCCAGCAGTCGTCCAGGGAACTATGGCTACACCTTC. Translation: CASSRPGNYGYTF.